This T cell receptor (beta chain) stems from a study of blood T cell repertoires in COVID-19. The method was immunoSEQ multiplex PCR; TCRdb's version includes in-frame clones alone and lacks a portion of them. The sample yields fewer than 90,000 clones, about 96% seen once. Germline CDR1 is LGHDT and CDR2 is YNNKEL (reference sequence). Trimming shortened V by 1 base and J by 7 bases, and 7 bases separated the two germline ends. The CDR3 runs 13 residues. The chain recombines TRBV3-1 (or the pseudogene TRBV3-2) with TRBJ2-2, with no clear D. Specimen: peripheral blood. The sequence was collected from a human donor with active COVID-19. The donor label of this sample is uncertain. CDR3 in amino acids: CASSQGPGGELFF. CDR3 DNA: TGTGCCAGCAGCCAAGGACCAGGCGGGGAGCTGTTTTTT.